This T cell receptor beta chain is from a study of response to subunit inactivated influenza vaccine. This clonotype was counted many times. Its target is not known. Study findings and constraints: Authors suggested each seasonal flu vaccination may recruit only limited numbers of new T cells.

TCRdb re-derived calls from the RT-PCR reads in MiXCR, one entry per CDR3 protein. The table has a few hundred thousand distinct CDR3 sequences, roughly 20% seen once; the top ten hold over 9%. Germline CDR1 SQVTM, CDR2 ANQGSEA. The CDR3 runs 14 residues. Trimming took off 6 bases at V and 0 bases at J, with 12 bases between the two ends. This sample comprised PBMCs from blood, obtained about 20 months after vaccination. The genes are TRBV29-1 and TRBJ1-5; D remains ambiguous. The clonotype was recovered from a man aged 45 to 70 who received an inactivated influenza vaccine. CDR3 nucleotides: TGCAGCGTCTCTCCGACGGGTAGCAATCAGCCCCAGCATTTT. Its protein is CSVSPTGSNQPQHF.